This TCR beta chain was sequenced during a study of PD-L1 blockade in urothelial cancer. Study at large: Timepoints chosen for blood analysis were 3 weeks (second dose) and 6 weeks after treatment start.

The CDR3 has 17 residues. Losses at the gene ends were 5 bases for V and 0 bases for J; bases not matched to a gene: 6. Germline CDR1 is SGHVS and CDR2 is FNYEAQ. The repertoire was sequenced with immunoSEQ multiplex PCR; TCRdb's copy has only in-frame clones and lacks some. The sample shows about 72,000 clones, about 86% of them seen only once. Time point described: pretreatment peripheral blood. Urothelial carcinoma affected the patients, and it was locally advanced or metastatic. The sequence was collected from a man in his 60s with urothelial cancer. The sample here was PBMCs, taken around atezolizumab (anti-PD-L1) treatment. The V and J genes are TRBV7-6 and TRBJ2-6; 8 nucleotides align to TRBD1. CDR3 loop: CASSIGQGASGANVLTF. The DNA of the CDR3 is TGTGCCAGCAGCATCGGACAGGGTGCCTCTGGGGCCAACGTCCTGACTTTC. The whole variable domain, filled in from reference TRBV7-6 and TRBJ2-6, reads GAGVSQSPRYKVTKRGQDVALRCDPISGHVSLYWYRQALGQGPEFLTYFNYEAQQDKSGLPNDRFSAERPEGSISTLTIQRTEQRDSAMYRCASSIGQGASGANVLTFGAGSRLTVL.